The following is a TCR beta chain sequence with its context. Its target antigen remains unknown. Base qualities are not at hand, and no much larger clone is one base apart. TCR beta CDR3 regions were amplified from RNA transcripts. A first-round RT-PCR of the TCR CDR3 used the HTBI primer set with the Qiagen OneStep RT-PCR kit. The libraries were constructed in a second round of multiplex PCR and then size-selected and purified. Sequencing of the libraries was done on an Illumina HiSeq2000 using paired-end 100 bp reads. Concerning the study's data processing: Raw data were processed with SOAPnuke, discarding reads with adapters, uncalled bases, mean Phred below 15, or no exact constant-primer or identifier match. COPE v1.2.5 was used to merge the high-quality paired reads, and each unique nucleotide sequence was defined as a clonotype. Clonotypes were aligned to IMGT TRBV, TRBD and TRBJ reference segments using MiTCR v1.1. Only V-J combinations with frequency above 0.0001, covering about 99% of repertoires, were analysed. A TCS score was defined as the ratio between F50 (clonal expansion) and ExV (chaos), using BLOSUM62-based TCRdist between CDR3 peptides within each V-J. Welch's t-statistics and random forest reduced roughly 500 V-J features to 10 to 15, which were used in a naive Bayes classifier (R e1071). Using fastp trimming at Q25 and MiXCR clonotype assembly, TCRdb reanalyzed the public sequencing data and kept in-frame beta chains. CDR3 protein duplicates are merged, each entry listing the most common genes and DNA. Here the V and J calls rest on TCRdb's processing, not on the authors' analysis. In all, the sample holds hundreds of thousands of distinct CDR3 sequences, and about 15% of those were seen once. 10% to 13% of the sample lies in the top ten.

The CDR3, cysteine through phenylalanine, is 12 amino acids long. Only CDR3 DNA is held: 36 bases, read in frame from base 1. CDR1 and CDR2 are drawn from the germline V gene: SGHVS, FQNEAQ. V has 8 bases trimmed and J has 6 bases trimmed; junction bases matching no gene number 4. This record comes from a study of T cells in Graves' hyperthyroidism and ophthalmopathy (dated by TCRdb to between 2018 and 2020). Regarding the study in general: Peripheral blood samples were taken at initial diagnosis, before any treatment was given. A discovery cohort of around 100 patients, approximately 45 with Graves' ophthalmopathy and 55 to 60 with stable Graves' hyperthyroidism, was used to find distinguishing TCR V-J signatures. An independent validation cohort of 18 to 20 hyperthyroidism patients and some 15 patients who later progressed to ophthalmopathy tested prospective prediction of ophthalmopathy. The roughly 99 discovery patients were divided at random into training and test sets in a 7:3 ratio. The study also compared thyroid tissue and blood T-cell repertoires from a handful of Graves' hyperthyroidism patients. Following sampling, methimazole starting at 30 mg daily was given to hyperthyroidism patients, and high-dose intravenous methylprednisolone was given to ophthalmopathy patients. The paper describes TCR Vbeta CDR3 sequencing of roughly 130 peripheral blood samples, made up of 43 ophthalmopathy patients, some 76 hyperthyroidism patients and 17 progressor patients. What the study reported, not specific to this receptor: Blood samples also contained most of the expanded thyroid clonotypes (frequency above 0.001), which suggests that blood repertoires may reflect thyroid immune responses. A model built on a 13 V-J signature distinguished ophthalmopathy from stable hyperthyroidism, reaching about 89% sensitivity and about 81% specificity in cross-validation and 80%/75% in testing. In validation, progression to ophthalmopathy was predicted by the model with around 70% sensitivity and around 75% specificity, a median of around 6.5 months before onset. No statistical method was used to fix the sample size in advance, and group allocation was not hidden from the investigators.

Graves' hyperthyroidism was defined as stable when no progression to ophthalmopathy occurred over 18 months of follow-up. The hyperthyroidism patients were between 18 and 65 years old and newly diagnosed, with a disease duration of less than 2 months. Exclusion was applied to patients with uncontrolled infections, other autoimmune diseases, pregnancy or lactation. Clinical symptoms, serum thyroxine and TRAb, thyroid ultrasound, and orbital computed tomography formed the basis for the diagnoses. PBMCs were isolated from approximately 10 ml of fresh peripheral blood by Ficoll-Paque density gradient centrifugation. Total RNA was extracted with Trizol reagent, and quality was checked on an Agilent 2100 Bioanalyzer.

The V and J genes are TRBV7-8 and TRBJ2-3; a stretch of 8 junction bases matches TRBD2. The clonotype was recovered from a woman between 18 and 29 years old with Graves' hyperthyroidism. Material for sequencing was blood. The DNA reads TGTGCCAGCGGGACTAGGCCGGATACGCAGTATTTT. This codes for CASGTRPDTQYF.